This T cell receptor beta chain was captured by sequencing in a study of identical twins. The study's findings and limits: Beta clonotypes that were abundant in cord blood contained fewer insertions, a pattern absent from memory repertoires. Beta out-of-frame twin sharing showed a weaker excess.

A universal primer site was created by template switching, with the cDNA bearing unique molecular identifiers. TCRdb fed the 5' RACE reads into MiXCR, producing one record per CDR3 protein. The data show approximately 690,000 distinct CDR3 sequences, with approximately 6% seen just once and 1.5% to 2% held by the top ten. This clonotype was seen many times. The antigen is undetermined. Germline CDR1 reads SGHRS; CDR2 reads YFSETQ. V shed 3 bases and J shed 4 bases, with 13 bases lying between them. The CDR3 sequence is 15 residues long. This sequence originates from a man between 18 and 35 years old in good health. The material sequenced was naive T cells sorted from blood. V usage is TRBV5-1 and J usage is TRBJ2-2; D is undetermined. CDR3 residues: CASSSYSYGTGELFF. DNA of the CDR3: TGCGCCAGCAGCTCCTATTCCTACGGCACCGGGGAGCTGTTTTTT. Full variable domain (missing parts from reference TRBV5-1 and TRBJ2-2): KAGVTQTPRYLIKTRGQQVTLSCSPISGHRSVSWYQQTPGQGLQFLFEYFSETQRNKGNFPGRFSGRQFSNSRSEMNVSTLELGDSALYLCASSSYSYGTGELFFGEGSRLTVL.